The clone carrying this TCR beta chain has only a few counts. Method: immunoSEQ multiplex PCR; TCRdb's copy keeps in-frame clones and lacks some. The table shows under 75,000 clones, with almost 85% occurring only once. The data belong to a study of control samples from healthy donors and cancer patients. The CDR3 has 16 residues. Trimming pared 1 base from V and 6 bases from J, leaving 19 bases between. Per germline, CDR1 SGHKS and CDR2 YYEKEE (reference sequence). The chain combines TRBV5-5 with TRBJ1-2; weak D call: TRBD1 (5 bases). Sequenced sample: blood. The clonotype was recovered from a man aged 40-50 years in good health. CDR3 bases: TGTGCCAGCAGCTTGTTGGACAAACCCACCGGGGATGGCTACACCTTC. It translates to CASSLLDKPTGDGYTF. The variable domain in full, completed from reference TRBV5-5 and TRBJ1-2, reads DAGVTQSPTHLIKTRGQQVTLRCSPISGHKSVSWYQQVLGQGPQFIFQYYEKEERGRGNFPDRFSARQFPNYSSELNVNALLLGDSALYLCASSLLDKPTGDGYTFGSGTRLTVV.